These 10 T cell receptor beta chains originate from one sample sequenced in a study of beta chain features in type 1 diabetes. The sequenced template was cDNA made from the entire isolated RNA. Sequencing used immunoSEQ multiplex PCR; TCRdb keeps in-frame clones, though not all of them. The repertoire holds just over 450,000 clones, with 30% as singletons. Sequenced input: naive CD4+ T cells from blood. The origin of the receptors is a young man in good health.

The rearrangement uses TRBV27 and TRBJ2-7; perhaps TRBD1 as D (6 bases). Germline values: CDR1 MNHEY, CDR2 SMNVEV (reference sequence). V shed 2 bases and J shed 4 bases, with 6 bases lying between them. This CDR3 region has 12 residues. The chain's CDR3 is CASSLTGYEQYF. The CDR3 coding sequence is TGTGCCAGCAGTTTAACAGGGTACGAGCAGTACTTC.

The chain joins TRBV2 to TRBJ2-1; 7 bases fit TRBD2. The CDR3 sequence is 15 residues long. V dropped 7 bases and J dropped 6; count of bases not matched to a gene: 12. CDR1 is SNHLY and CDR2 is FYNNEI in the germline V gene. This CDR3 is CASIKGSSGPNEQFF. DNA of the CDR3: TGTGCCAGCATCAAGGGGTCTAGCGGCCCCAATGAGCAGTTCTTC.

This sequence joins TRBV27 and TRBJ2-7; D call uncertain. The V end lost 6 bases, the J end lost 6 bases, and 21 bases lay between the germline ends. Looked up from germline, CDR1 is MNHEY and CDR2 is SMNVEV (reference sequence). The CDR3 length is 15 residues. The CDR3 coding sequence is TGTGCCAGCAGGCGCACGGAGTATTCGGGCAGCGAGCAGTACTTC. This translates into CASRRTEYSGSEQYF.

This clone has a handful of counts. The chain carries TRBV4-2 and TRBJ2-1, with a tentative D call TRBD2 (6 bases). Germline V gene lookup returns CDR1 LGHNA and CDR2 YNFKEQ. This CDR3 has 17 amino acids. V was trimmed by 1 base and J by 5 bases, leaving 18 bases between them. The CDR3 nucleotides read TGTGCCAGCAGCCAAGTCCTTACGGGAGACTTTCACAATGAGCAGTTCTTC. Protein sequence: CASSQVLTGDFHNEQFF.

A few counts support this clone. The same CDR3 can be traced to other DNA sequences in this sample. CDR3 in amino acids: CASSLTDYEQYF. As DNA, the CDR3 is TGTGCCAGCAGTTTAACTGACTACGAGCAGTACTTC. The rearrangement links TRBV28 to TRBJ2-7, with no clear D. CDR1 is MDHEN and CDR2 is SYDVKM in the germline V gene. The CDR3 is 12 residues long. Trimming shortened V by 2 bases and J by 3 bases, and 5 bases separated the two germline ends.

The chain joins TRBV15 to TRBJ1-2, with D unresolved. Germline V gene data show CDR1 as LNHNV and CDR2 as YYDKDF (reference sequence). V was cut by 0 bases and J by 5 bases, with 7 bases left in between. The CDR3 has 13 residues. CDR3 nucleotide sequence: TGTGCCACCAGCAGAGACTTGGCTTATGGCTACACCTTC. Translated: CATSRDLAYGYTF. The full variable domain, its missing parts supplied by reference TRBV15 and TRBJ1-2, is DAMVIQNPRYQVTQFGKPVTLSCSQTLNHNVMYWYQQKSSQAPKLLFHYYDKDFNNEADTPDNFQSRRPNTSFCFLDIRSPGLGDTAMYLCATSRDLAYGYTFGSGTRLTVV.

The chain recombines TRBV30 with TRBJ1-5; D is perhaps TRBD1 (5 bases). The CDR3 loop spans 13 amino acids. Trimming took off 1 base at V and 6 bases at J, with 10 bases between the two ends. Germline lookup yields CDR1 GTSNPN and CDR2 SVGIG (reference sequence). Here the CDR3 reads CAWSEGRRQPQHF. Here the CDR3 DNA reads TGTGCCTGGAGTGAGGGGAGACGTCAGCCCCAGCATTTT.

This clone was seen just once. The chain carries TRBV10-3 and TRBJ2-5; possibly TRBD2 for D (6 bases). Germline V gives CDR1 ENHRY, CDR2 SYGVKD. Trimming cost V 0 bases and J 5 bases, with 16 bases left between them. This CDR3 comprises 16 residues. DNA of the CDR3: TGTGCCATCAGTGAGTCGATGGGACTGGAAGTGGAGACCCAGTACTTC. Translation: CAISESMGLEVETQYF.

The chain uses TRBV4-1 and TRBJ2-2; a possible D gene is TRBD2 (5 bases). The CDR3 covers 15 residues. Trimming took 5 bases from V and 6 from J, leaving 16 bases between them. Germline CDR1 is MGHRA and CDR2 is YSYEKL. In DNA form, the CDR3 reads TGCGCCAGCAGCGCCCCCCCGGTCGGGGCCGGGGAGCTGTTTTTT. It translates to CASSAPPVGAGELFF.

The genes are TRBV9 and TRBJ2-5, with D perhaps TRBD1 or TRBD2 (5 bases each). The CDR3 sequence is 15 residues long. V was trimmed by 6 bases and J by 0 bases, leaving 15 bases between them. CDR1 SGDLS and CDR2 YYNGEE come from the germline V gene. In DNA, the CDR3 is TGTGCCAGCACCCTCTTAGGGACGTACCAAGAGACCCAGTACTTC. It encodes CASTLLGTYQETQYF.